The 27 T cell receptor beta chains below were found in one sample sequenced in a study of T cells in Graves' hyperthyroidism and ophthalmopathy. The source material, RNA transcripts, was used to amplify TCR beta CDR3 regions. The HTBI primer set drove a first-round RT-PCR of the TCR CDR3. TCRdb recomputed calls from the multiplex PCR reads with MiXCR, one row per CDR3 protein. The sample lists about 420,000 distinct CDR3 sequences; less than 20% were seen once. The sequenced sample was blood. The receptor source for this set is a woman between 18 and 29 years old with Graves' hyperthyroidism.

V and J are TRBV20-1 and TRBJ1-6; D is unresolved. This CDR3 is built from 15 residues. V was pared by 6 bases and J by 4 bases, with 16 bases between. The germline gives CDR1 DFQATT, CDR2 SNEGSKA (reference sequence). This CDR3 reads CSAPIRGDYNSPLHF. In nucleotides, the CDR3 is TGCAGTGCGCCGATCCGGGGAGATTATAATTCACCCCTCCACTTT.

The chain links TRBV20-1 to TRBJ2-1; maybe TRBD1 (6 bases). The CDR3 consists of 13 residues. The germline CDR1 and CDR2 sequences are DFQATT and SNEGSKA (reference sequence). V was trimmed by 3 bases and J by 8 bases, leaving 14 bases between them. The CDR3 DNA sequence: TGCAGTGCTAGGGGACACGGTGGGGATGAGCAGTTCTTC. Translating gives CSARGHGGDEQFF.

This clonotype occurred many times. The chain joins TRBV5-8 to TRBJ1-2; 9 bases line up with TRBD1. V lost 4 bases, J lost 2 bases, and 3 bases stayed unmatched. The CDR3 covers 14 residues. Germline assignment: CDR1 SGHTS and CDR2 YDEGEE. The CDR3 reads CASSQDRGNYGYTF. CDR3 bases: TGTGCCAGCAGCCAGGACAGGGGCAACTATGGCTACACCTTC.

In regard to this clonotype: A much bigger clone sits one base away, suggesting this may be a read error. This chain uses TRBV27 with TRBJ1-1; D remains unclear. V shed 6 bases and J shed 0 bases, with 14 bases lying between them. Germline V CDR1 and CDR2: MNHEY, SMNVEV (reference sequence). CDR3 length equals 15 residues. The CDR3 reads CASSLAAALNTEAFF. The DNA for the CDR3 is TGTGCCAGCAGCTTGGCGGCAGCATTGAACACTGAAGCTTTCTTT.

This clonotype was observed a few times. The rearrangement uses TRBV12-3 or TRBV12-4 and TRBJ1-4; 7 positions match TRBD1. The V segment lost 1 base and the J segment 7 bases; nucleotides outside the gene matches: 6. The CDR3 covers 15 residues. In nucleotides, the CDR3 is TGTGCCAGCAGTTTAGGACAGGGTTCTAGTGAAAAACTGTTTTTT. It encodes CASSLGQGSSEKLFF.

This chain uses TRBV10-1 with TRBJ2-5; D gene unclear. The CDR3 has 11 residues. The V gene lost 2 bases and the J gene lost 9 bases, with 7 bases spanning the gap. CDR1 WNHNN and CDR2 SYGVQD come from the germline V gene (reference sequence). This CDR3 reads CASSESEAQYF. The DNA of the CDR3 is TGCGCCAGCAGTGAGAGCGAGGCCCAGTACTTC.

J is TRBJ1-1 and V is TRBV4-2, with D perhaps TRBD1 (5 bases). Trimming removed 1 base at V and 1 base at J, with 10 bases between. The CDR3 covers 15 residues. Germline CDR1 reads LGHNA; CDR2 reads YNFKEQ. The CDR3 DNA sequence: TGTGCCAGCAGCCAAGTAACGGGGCGGAACACTGAAGCTTTCTTT. Residues: CASSQVTGRNTEAFF.

The chain employs TRBV27 and TRBJ1-5, with 7 bases that match TRBD1. V dropped 7 bases and J dropped 0; count of bases not matched to a gene: 3. The CDR3 covers 14 residues. Germline CDR1 MNHEY, CDR2 SMNVEV (reference sequence). The CDR3 is CASTRQGSNQPQHF. CDR3 coding DNA: TGTGCCAGCACCCGACAGGGTAGCAATCAGCCCCAGCATTTT.

In this sample, this clonotype turned up many times. V gene TRBV4-2 combines with J gene TRBJ2-7; either TRBD1 or TRBD2 may supply D (5 bases each). V was trimmed by 3 bases and J by 4 bases, leaving 16 bases between them. The germline V gene has CDR1 LGHNA and CDR2 YNFKEQ. The CDR3 spans 15 residues. DNA of the CDR3: TGTGCCAGCAGCCATACCGGGACGACGGGTTACGAGCAGTACTTC. Its protein product is CASSHTGTTGYEQYF.

This clonotype was detected ten times or more. This chain connects TRBV12-3 or TRBV12-4 to TRBJ2-3, with TRBD2 matching 9 bases. The ends lost 3 bases at V and 4 bases at J; junction bases unmatched: 2. This CDR3 region has 14 residues. CDR3 amino acids: CASSLTSGPDTQYF. The CDR3 DNA follows: TGTGCCAGCAGTTTGACTAGCGGTCCAGATACGCAGTATTTT.

This clonotype came up many times. This sequence joins TRBV18 and TRBJ2-1; the match to TRBD2 covers 12 bases. Per the germline V gene, CDR1 is KGHSH and CDR2 is LQKENI. Trimming cost V 3 bases and J 4 bases; bases outside gene matches: 7. This CDR3 is 17 amino acids long. In DNA, the CDR3 is TGTGCCAGCTCACCGCGACCGGGACTAGCGGGTTACAATGAGCAGTTCTTC. Its translation: CASSPRPGLAGYNEQFF.

The chain links TRBV2 to TRBJ1-1, with 8 bases matching TRBD1. Per the germline V gene, CDR1 is SNHLY and CDR2 is FYNNEI. J gave up 8 bases and V 8 bases, and 13 bases lay outside the gene matches. This CDR3 contains 14 residues. In nucleotides, the CDR3 is TGTGCCAGCTACGACCCGGGACAGGCATCGGAAGCTTTCTTT. The encoded protein is CASYDPGQASEAFF.

This clonotype was recorded only once. This chain links TRBV6-5 with TRBJ2-7, with 9 bases identical to TRBD1. Germline V CDR1 and CDR2: MNHEY, SVGAGI. The ends lost 0 bases at V and 5 bases at J; junction bases unmatched: 2. This CDR3 is built from 14 residues. CDR3 in amino acids: CASSYSGQGDEQYF. The CDR3 region has the DNA TGTGCCAGCAGTTACTCGGGACAGGGCGACGAGCAGTACTTC.

This clonotype was counted ten times or more. This chain joins TRBV2 and TRBJ2-7, with 7 nucleotides matching TRBD1. J lost 3 bases, V lost 5 bases, and 4 bases had no gene match. The CDR3 is 13 amino acids. Germline values: CDR1 SNHLY, CDR2 FYNNEI. CDR3 sequence (DNA): TGTGCCAGCAGTTCGGACAGGTTCTACGAGCAGTACTTC. Its translation: CASSSDRFYEQYF.

The DNA of the CDR3 is TGTGCCAGTAGTCCCCAGCCGTCTTGGGTGACCCTCCACTTT. Translating it yields CASSPQPSWVTLHF. The J gene is TRBJ1-6, the V gene TRBV19; D is undetermined. Trimming took off 5 bases at V and 14 bases at J, with 19 bases between the two ends. CDR3 size: 14 residues. The germline V gene has CDR1 LNHDA and CDR2 SQIVND (reference sequence). Variable domain in full (rest from reference TRBV19 and TRBJ1-6): DGGITQSPKYLFRKEGQNVTLSCEQNLNHDAMYWYRQDPGQGLRLIYYSQIVNDFQKGDIAEGYSVSREKKESFPLTVTSAQKNPTAFYLCASSPQPSWVTLHFGNGTRLTVT.

The V and J genes are TRBV20-1 and TRBJ1-6; 12 positions match TRBD1. Germline loops: CDR1 DFQATT, CDR2 SNEGSKA (reference sequence). V gave up 4 bases and J gave up 9 bases; unmatched junction bases: 10. CDR3 length: 16 residues. CDR3 bases: TGCAGTGCTACCGATCCGGGACAGGGGGCGCGTTCACCCCTCCACTTT. Translated, it gives CSATDPGQGARSPLHF.

This clonotype was counted a few times. V usage is TRBV24-1 and J usage is TRBJ1-2; 9 bases agree with TRBD1. V lost 6 bases, J lost 5 bases, and 6 bases stayed unmatched. Looked up from germline, CDR1 is KGHDR and CDR2 is SFDVKD. This CDR3 is 14 amino acids long. CDR3 DNA sequence: TGTGCCACCAGTAGGTCACAGGGGGCTTATGGCTACACCTTC. Encoded protein: CATSRSQGAYGYTF.

This clonotype has at least ten counts. This chain uses TRBV5-1 with TRBJ1-2; 12 bases match TRBD1. This CDR3 has 15 amino acids. With 4 bases clipped from V and 4 bases from J, the junction kept 5 bases outside the gene matches. Germline V gene data show CDR1 as SGHRS and CDR2 as YFSETQ. As DNA, the CDR3 is TGCGCCAGCAGCCCAGGGACAGGGGGCGGCTATGGCTACACCTTC. This codes for CASSPGTGGGYGYTF.

The chain employs TRBV7-3 and TRBJ1-1; D remains ambiguous. There are 13 residues in the CDR3. Germline loops: CDR1 SGHTA, CDR2 FQGTGA. The V end was cut by 4 bases, the J end by 7 bases, with 13 bases between. CDR3 sequence: CASSSPDRREAFF. The CDR3 coding sequence is TGTGCCAGCAGCTCCCCGGACCGCCGTGAAGCTTTCTTT.

This clonotype has ten or more counts. The V call is TRBV7-2, the J call TRBJ2-1; 9 nucleotides align to TRBD2. V gave up 1 base and J gave up 7 bases; unmatched junction bases: 5. This CDR3 spans 15 amino acids. CDR1 and CDR2 (germline): SGHTA, FQGNSA. The CDR3 protein is CASSLVGGGGNEQFF. The CDR3, as DNA: TGTGCCAGCAGCTTAGTTGGCGGGGGGGGGAATGAGCAGTTCTTC. The whole variable domain, filled in from reference TRBV7-2 and TRBJ2-1, reads GAGVSQSPSNKVTEKGKDVELRCDPISGHTALYWYRQSLGQGLEFLIYFQGNSAPDKSGLPSDRFSAERTGGSVSTLTIQRTQQEDSAVYLCASSLVGGGGNEQFFGPGTRLTVL.

In regard to this clonotype: This may arise from a read error, as a much more abundant clone is one base away. The chain uses TRBV5-1 and TRBJ2-1, with a weak D call TRBD2 (5 bases). The germline V gene encodes CDR1 SGHRS and CDR2 YFSETQ. Trimming pared 7 bases from V and 1 base from J, leaving 12 bases between. This CDR3 has 14 amino acids. DNA of the CDR3: TGCGCCAGCGCGGAGAGCGGATCCTACAATGAGCAGTTCTTC. Its protein is CASAESGSYNEQFF.

This clonotype was counted a few times. At one of its ends the junction is not consistent with the germline gene, which may arise from a read error. The DNA of the CDR3 is TGTTCCAGCAGTGAATATAGTATGGACAGGGTGGGCGAGCAGTACTTC. Its protein product is CSSSEYSMDRVGEQYF. The rearrangement links TRBV6-1 to TRBJ2-7; 8 bases are a match to TRBD1. The length of the CDR3 is 16 residues. Germline loops: CDR1 MNHNS, CDR2 SASEGT.

This clonotype was seen repeatedly, ten times or more. The J gene is TRBJ2-1, the V gene TRBV20-1, with D uncertain. This CDR3 has 15 residues. Germline assignment: CDR1 DFQATT and CDR2 SNEGSKA (reference sequence). The V gene lost 0 bases and the J gene lost 4 bases, with 13 bases spanning the gap. The CDR3 nucleotides are TGCAGTGCTAGAGATATCGGCAAGACTTACAATGAGCAGTTCTTC. Protein product: CSARDIGKTYNEQFF.

This clonotype showed up many times. V gene TRBV11-2 combines with J gene TRBJ1-4, with TRBD1 as a possible D gene (5 bases). The V and J ends lost 1 base and 1 base respectively, with 7 bases between them. The CDR3 has 15 residues. Germline V CDR1 and CDR2: SGHAT, FQNNGV. CDR3 amino acids: CASSLVGGTNEKLFF. For the CDR3, the DNA is TGTGCCAGCAGCTTAGTCGGGGGAACTAATGAAAAACTGTTTTTT.

This clonotype has only one observation. It may be a read error: a sequence one base away is much more abundant. The V and J genes are TRBV28 and TRBJ1-1; TRBD1 is a possible D gene (6 bases). Per germline, CDR1 MDHEN and CDR2 SYDVKM. This CDR3 region has 15 residues. In DNA, the CDR3 is TGTGCCAGCAGGGTACAGGGAAGATTGAACTCTGAAGCTTTCTTT. Its protein is CASRVQGRLNSEAFF.

This sequence joins TRBV20-1 and TRBJ2-3; D may be TRBD1 (5 bases). CDR1 DFQATT and CDR2 SNEGSKA come from the germline V gene (reference sequence). Trimming left V 3 bases short and J 3 bases short, with 13 bases between. This CDR3 is 14 amino acids long. The CDR3 coding sequence is TGCAGTGCTAGCGGGCAGGGATATACAGATACGCAGTATTTT. Translating it yields CSASGQGYTDTQYF.

This clonotype appeared many times. The chain employs TRBV3-1 and TRBJ2-2; 13 bases fit TRBD2. Germline CDR1 and CDR2: LGHDT and YNNKEL (reference sequence). The CDR3 loop spans 19 amino acids. Losses at the gene ends were 4 bases for V and 2 bases for J; bases not matched to a gene: 10. The CDR3 loop is CASSRMSGTSGVNTGELFF. In nucleotides, the CDR3 is TGTGCCAGCAGCCGCATGTCCGGGACTAGCGGGGTTAACACCGGGGAGCTGTTTTTT.